This entry concerns a single TCR beta chain. The protocol was immunoSEQ multiplex PCR, while the TCRdb copy is restricted to in-frame clones and leaves out a portion. The sample consists of around 980,000 clones, around three quarters of them appearing once. This record belongs to a study of shared clonotypes between healthy human individuals. Sequences were obtained from memory CD4+ T cells from PBMCs. Subset indicated: CD45RA-negative fraction. This sequence originates from a man younger than 30 in good health. Some clones in this sample may be carry-over from other donors' samples.

CDR3 sequence reads: CASSLEWGQTEAFF. The CDR3 DNA is TGCGCCAGCAGCTTGGAGTGGGGGCAAACTGAAGCTTTCTTT. This chain joins TRBV5-1 and TRBJ1-1, with TRBD1 as a possible D gene (6 bases). The germline CDR1 and CDR2 sequences are SGHRS and YFSETQ. The V and J ends lost 0 bases and 5 bases respectively, with 11 bases between them. CDR3 size: 14 residues.